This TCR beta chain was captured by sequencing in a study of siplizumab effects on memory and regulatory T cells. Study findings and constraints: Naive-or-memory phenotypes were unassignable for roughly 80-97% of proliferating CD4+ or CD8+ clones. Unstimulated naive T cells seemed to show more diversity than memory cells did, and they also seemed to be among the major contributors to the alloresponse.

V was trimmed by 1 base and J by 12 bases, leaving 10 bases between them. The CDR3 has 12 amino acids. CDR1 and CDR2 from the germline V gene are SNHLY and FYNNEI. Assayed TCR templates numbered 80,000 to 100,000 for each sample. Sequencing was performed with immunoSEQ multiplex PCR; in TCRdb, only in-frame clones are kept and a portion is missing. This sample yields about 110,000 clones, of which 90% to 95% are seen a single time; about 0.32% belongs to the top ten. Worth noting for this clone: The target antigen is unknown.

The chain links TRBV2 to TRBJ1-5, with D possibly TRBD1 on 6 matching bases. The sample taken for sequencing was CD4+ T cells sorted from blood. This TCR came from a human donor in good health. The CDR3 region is CASSEGGGSQHF. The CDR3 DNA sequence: TGTGCCAGCAGTGAAGGAGGGGGGAGCCAGCATTTT.